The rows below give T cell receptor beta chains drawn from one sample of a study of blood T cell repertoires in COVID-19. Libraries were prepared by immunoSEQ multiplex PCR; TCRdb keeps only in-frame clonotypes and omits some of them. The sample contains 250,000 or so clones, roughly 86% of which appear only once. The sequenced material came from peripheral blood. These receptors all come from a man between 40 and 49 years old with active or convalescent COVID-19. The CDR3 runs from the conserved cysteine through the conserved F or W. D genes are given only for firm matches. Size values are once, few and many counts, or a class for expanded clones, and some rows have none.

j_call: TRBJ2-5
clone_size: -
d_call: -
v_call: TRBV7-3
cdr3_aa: CASSQGSSGVQETQYF
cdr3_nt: TGTGCCAGCAGTCAGGGGTCAAGCGGAGTTCAAGAGACCCAGTACTTC

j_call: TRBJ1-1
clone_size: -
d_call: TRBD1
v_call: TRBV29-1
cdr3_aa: CSVEGTGGTEAFF
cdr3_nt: TGCAGCGTTGAAGGGACAGGGGGCACTGAAGCTTTCTTT

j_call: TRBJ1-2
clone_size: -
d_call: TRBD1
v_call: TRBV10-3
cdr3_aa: CAIRDRDREAGYTF
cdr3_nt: TGTGCCATCAGAGACCGGGACAGGGAAGCTGGCTACACCTTC

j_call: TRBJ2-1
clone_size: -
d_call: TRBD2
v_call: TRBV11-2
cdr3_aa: CASSPRGLAGGGEQFF
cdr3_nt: TGTGCCAGCAGCCCCCGAGGGTTAGCGGGAGGGGGTGAGCAGTTCTTC

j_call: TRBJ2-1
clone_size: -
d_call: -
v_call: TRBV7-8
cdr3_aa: CASSLEVRAHEQFF
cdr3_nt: TGTGCCAGCAGCTTAGAAGTCAGGGCCCATGAGCAGTTCTTC

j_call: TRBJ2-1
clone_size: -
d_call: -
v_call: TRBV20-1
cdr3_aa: CSASQIGPQGANEQFF
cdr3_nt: TGCAGTGCTAGTCAAATCGGACCTCAAGGGGCCAATGAGCAGTTCTTC

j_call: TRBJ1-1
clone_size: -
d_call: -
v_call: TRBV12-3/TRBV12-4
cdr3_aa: CASSFYGTEAFF
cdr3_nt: TGTGCCAGCAGTTTTTACGGCACTGAAGCTTTCTTT

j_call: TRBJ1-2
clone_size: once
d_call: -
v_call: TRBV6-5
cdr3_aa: CASSPGHSGYTF
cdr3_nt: TGTGCCAGCAGTCCCGGACATTCAGGCTACACCTTC

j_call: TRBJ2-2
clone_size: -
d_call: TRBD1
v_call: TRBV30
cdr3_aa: CAGTGAAGELFF
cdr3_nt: TGTGCCGGGACAGGGGCCGCCGGGGAGCTGTTTTTT

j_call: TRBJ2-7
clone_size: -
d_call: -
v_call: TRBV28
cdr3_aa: CASSTGAGIYEQYF
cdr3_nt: TGTGCCAGCAGTACAGGCGCTGGAATCTACGAGCAGTACTTC

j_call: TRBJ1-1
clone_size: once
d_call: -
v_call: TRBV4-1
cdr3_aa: CASSQDRGPRATEAFF
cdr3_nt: TGCGCCAGCAGCCAAGATCGAGGCCCGAGGGCCACTGAAGCTTTCTTT

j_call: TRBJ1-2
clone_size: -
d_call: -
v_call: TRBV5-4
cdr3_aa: CASSPNRAASGYTF
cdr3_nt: TGTGCCAGCAGCCCGAACAGGGCGGCAAGCGGCTACACCTTC

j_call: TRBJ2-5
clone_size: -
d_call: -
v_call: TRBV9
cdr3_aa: CASSPQGGPETQYF
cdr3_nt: TGTGCCAGCAGCCCACAGGGGGGGCCGGAGACCCAGTACTTC

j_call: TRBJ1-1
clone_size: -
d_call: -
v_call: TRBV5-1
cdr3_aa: CASSTGGDTEAFF
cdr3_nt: TGCGCCAGCAGCACCGGGGGAGACACTGAAGCTTTCTTT

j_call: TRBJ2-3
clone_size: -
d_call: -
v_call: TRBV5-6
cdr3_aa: CASSPLRGTTSTDTQYF
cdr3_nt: TGTGCCAGCAGTCCCTTGCGGGGGACAACCAGCACAGATACGCAGTATTTT

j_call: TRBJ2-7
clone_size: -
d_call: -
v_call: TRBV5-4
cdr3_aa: CASSMVSDLSYEQYF
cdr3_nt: TGTGCCAGCAGCATGGTCTCGGACTTATCCTACGAGCAGTACTTC

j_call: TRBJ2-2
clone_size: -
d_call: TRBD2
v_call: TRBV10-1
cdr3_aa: CASSGEGRTGELFF
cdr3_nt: TGCGCCAGCAGTGGGGAGGGAAGAACCGGGGAGCTGTTTTTT

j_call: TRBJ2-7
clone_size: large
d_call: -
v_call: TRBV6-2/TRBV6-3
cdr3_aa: CASSYLIDPSSYEQYF
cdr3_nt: TGTGCCAGCAGTTACCTTATCGACCCTAGCTCCTACGAGCAGTACTTC

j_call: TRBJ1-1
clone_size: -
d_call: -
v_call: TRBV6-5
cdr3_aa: CASNFHRENTEAFF
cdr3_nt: TGTGCCAGCAATTTTCATCGGGAGAACACTGAAGCTTTCTTT

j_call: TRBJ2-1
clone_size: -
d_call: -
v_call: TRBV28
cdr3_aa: CASSFGLRNEQFF
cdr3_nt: TGTGCCAGCAGTTTCGGGTTGCGTAATGAGCAGTTCTTC

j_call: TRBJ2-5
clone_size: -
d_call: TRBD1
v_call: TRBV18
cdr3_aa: CASSSDREETQYF
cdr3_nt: TGTGCCAGCTCAAGCGACAGGGAAGAGACCCAGTACTTC

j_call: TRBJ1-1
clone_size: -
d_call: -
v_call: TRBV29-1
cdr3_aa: CSVDLDRYTEAFF
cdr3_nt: TGCAGCGTGGACCTCGACAGGTATACTGAAGCTTTCTTT

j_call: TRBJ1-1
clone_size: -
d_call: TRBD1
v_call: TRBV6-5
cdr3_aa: CASQGQPMNTEAFF
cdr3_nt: TGTGCCAGCCAGGGACAGCCTATGAACACTGAAGCTTTCTTT

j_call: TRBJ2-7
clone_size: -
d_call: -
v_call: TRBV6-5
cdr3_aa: CASERGVGTYEQYF
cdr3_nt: TGTGCCAGCGAACGAGGGGTAGGGACTTACGAGCAGTACTTC

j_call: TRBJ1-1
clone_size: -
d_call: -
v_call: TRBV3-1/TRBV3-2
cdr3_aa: CASSQKGRQVGTEAFF
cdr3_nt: TGTGCCAGCAGCCAAAAGGGGCGGCAGGTGGGCACTGAAGCTTTCTTT

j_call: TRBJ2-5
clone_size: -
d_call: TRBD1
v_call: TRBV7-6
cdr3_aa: CASSSGQGLTQYF
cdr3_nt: TGTGCCAGCAGCTCGGGACAGGGTTTGACCCAGTACTTC

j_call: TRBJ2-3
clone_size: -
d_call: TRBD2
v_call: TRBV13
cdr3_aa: CASSRGLAGVSVTDTQYF
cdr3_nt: TGTGCCAGCAGCCGTGGACTAGCGGGAGTGTCGGTAACAGATACGCAGTATTTT

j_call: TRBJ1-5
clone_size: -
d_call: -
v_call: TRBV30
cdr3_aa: CAWSGRPVQRGSQPQHF
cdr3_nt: TGTGCCTGGAGTGGCCGCCCGGTACAAAGGGGTAGTCAGCCCCAGCATTTT

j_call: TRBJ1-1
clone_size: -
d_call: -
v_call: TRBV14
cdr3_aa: CASSQEGGTLNTEAFF
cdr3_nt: TGTGCCAGCAGCCAAGAGGGAGGGACACTGAACACTGAAGCTTTCTTT

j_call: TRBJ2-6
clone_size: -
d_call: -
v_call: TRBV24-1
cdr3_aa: CATSGYSGANVLTF
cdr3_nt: TGTGCCACCAGCGGGTATTCTGGGGCCAACGTCCTGACTTTC